This T cell receptor (beta chain) was identified during a study of T cell responses to AZD1222 COVID-19 vaccine. This clone has only one observation. TCRdb's copy holds only in-frame clones and misses some; the assay was immunoSEQ multiplex PCR. The sample lists roughly 100,000 clones, around 84% occurring once. The starting material was peripheral blood, obtained on day 0 of AZD1222 vaccination. This TCR came from an adult in good health.

This chain's CDR3 is CAAFGTGASYEQYF. The CDR3 DNA is TGTGCCGCCTTCGGGACCGGGGCCTCCTACGAGCAGTACTTC. J is TRBJ2-7 and V is TRBV30; D assignment may be TRBD1 or TRBD2 (5 bases each). Germline values: CDR1 GTSNPN, CDR2 SVGIG (reference sequence). V was trimmed by 8 bases and J by 0 bases, leaving 17 bases between them. This CDR3 spans 14 amino acids.